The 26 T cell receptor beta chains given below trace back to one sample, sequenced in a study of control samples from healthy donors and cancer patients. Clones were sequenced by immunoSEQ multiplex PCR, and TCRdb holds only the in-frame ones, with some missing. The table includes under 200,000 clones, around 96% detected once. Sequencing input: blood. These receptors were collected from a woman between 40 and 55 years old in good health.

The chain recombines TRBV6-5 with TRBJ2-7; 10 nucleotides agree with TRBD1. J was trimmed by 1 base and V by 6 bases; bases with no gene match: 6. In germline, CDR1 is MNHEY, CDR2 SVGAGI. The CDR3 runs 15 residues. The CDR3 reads CASRGTGDLSYEQYF. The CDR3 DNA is TGTGCCAGCAGAGGGACAGGGGATCTATCCTACGAGCAGTACTTC.

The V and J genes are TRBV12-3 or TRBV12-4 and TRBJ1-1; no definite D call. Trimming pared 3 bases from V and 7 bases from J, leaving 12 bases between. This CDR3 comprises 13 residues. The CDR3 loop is CASSLVAGYEAFF. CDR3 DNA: TGTGCCAGCAGTTTGGTCGCGGGATATGAAGCTTTCTTT.

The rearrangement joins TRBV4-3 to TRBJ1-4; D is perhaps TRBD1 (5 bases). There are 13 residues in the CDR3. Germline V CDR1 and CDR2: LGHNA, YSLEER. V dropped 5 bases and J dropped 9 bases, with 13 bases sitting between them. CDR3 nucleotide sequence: TGCGCCAGCAGCAACCGGGACGTAAAAAAACTGTTTTTT. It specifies CASSNRDVKKLFF.

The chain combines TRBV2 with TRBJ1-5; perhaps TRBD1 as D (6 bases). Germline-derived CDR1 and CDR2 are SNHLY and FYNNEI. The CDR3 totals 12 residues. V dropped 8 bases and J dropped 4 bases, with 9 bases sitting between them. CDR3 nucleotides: TGTGCCAGCGAGGGGGGGAATCAGCCCCAGCATTTT. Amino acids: CASEGGNQPQHF.

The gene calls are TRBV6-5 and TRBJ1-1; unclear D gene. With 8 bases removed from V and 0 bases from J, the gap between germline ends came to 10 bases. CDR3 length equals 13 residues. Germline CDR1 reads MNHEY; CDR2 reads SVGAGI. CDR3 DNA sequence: TGTGCCAGCTCGGGCCACCTGAACACTGAAGCTTTCTTT. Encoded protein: CASSGHLNTEAFF.

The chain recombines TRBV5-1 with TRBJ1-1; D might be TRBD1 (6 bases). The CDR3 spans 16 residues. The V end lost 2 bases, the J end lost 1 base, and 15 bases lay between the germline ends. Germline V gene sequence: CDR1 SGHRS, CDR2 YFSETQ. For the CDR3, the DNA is TGCGCCAGCAGCTTCATGACAGGAAGAAGGAACACTGAAGCTTTCTTT. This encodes CASSFMTGRRNTEAFF.

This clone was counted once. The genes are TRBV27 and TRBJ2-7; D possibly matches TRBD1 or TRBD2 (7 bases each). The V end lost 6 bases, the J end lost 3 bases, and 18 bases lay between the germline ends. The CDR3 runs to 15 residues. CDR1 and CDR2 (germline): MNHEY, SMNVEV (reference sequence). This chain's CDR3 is CASRKLPRGGYEQYF. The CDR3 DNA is TGTGCCAGCAGAAAACTCCCCAGGGGGGGCTACGAGCAGTACTTC.

The CDR3 sequence: CASSVYRGQWSGYTF. In nucleotides, the CDR3 is TGTGCCAGCAGCGTTTACAGGGGGCAATGGAGTGGCTACACCTTC. The V and J genes are TRBV7-9 and TRBJ1-2; 9 bases align to TRBD1. CDR1 is SEHNR, CDR2 FQNEAQ, per germline (reference sequence). The CDR3 contains 15 residues. V was pared by 5 bases and J by 7 bases, with 11 bases of the junction left unmatched.

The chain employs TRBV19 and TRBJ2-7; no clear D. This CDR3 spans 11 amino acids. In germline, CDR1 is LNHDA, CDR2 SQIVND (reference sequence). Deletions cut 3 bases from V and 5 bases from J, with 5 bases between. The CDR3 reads CASSIMDEQYF. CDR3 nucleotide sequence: TGTGCCAGTAGTATCATGGACGAGCAGTACTTC.

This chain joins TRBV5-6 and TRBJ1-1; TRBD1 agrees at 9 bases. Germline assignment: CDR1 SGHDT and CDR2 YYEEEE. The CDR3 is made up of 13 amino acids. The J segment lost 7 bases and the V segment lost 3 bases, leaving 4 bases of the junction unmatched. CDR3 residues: CASSWTGVFEAFF. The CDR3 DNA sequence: TGTGCCAGCAGCTGGACAGGGGTTTTTGAAGCTTTCTTT.

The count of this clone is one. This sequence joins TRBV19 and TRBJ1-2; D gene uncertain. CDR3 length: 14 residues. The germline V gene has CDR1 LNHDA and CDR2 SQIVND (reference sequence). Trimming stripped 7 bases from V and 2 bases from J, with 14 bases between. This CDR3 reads CASTLPGRNYGYTF. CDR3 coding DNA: TGTGCCAGTACCCTCCCTGGGCGGAACTATGGCTACACCTTC.

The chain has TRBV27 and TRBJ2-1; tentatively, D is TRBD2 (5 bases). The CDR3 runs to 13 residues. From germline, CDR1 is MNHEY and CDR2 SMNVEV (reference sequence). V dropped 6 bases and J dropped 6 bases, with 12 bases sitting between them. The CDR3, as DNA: TGTGCCAGCAGATCCTCCGGGGTCAATGAGCAGTTCTTC. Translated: CASRSSGVNEQFF.

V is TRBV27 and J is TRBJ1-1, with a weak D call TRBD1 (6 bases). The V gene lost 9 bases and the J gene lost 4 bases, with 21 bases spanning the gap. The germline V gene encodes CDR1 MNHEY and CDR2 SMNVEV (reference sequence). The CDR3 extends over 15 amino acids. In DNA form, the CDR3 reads TGTGCCAGTCTTTTCCGAATGGACAGCGTCACTGAAGCTTTCTTT. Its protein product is CASLFRMDSVTEAFF.

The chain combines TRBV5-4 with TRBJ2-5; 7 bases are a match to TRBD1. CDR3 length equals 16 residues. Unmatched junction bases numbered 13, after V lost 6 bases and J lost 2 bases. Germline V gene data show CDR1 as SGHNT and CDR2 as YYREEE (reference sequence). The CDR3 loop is CASNLARQGRQETQYF. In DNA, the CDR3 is TGTGCCAGCAACCTAGCAAGACAGGGACGTCAAGAGACCCAGTACTTC.

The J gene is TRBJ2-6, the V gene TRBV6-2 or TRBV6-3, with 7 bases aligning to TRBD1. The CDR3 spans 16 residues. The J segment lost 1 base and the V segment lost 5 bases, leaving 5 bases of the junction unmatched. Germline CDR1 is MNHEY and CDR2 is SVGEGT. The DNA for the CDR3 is TGTGCCAGCAGTGAGGGACAGCCATCTGGGGCCAACGTCCTGACTTTC. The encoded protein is CASSEGQPSGANVLTF.

CDR3 sequence reads: CASSLGKNEAFF. The CDR3 region has the DNA TGTGCCAGCAGTTTAGGAAAGAATGAAGCTTTCTTT. The chain recombines TRBV12-3 or TRBV12-4 with TRBJ1-1, with D hard to call. Deletions cut 1 base from V and 7 bases from J, with 7 bases between. This CDR3 is 12 amino acids long.

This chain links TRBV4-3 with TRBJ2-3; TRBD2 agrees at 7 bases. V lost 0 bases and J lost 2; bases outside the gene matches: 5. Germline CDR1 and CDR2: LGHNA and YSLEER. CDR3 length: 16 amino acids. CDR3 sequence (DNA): TGCGCCAGCAGCCAAGAGAGCGGGGCCTTCACAGATACGCAGTATTTT. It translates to CASSQESGAFTDTQYF.

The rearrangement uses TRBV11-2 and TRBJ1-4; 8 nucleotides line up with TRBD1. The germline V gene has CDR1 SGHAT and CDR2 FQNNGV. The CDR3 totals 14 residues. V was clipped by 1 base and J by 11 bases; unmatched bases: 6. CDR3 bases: TGTGCCAGCAGCTTAGGCCACAGGGGGGATAAACTGTTTTTT. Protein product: CASSLGHRGDKLFF.

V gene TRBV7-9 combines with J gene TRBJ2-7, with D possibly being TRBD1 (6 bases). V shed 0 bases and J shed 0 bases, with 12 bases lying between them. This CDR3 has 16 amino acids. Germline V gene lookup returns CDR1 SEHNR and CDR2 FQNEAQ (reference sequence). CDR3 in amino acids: CASSLARGRSSYEQYF. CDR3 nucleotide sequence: TGTGCCAGCAGCTTAGCGAGGGGGAGATCCTCCTACGAGCAGTACTTC.

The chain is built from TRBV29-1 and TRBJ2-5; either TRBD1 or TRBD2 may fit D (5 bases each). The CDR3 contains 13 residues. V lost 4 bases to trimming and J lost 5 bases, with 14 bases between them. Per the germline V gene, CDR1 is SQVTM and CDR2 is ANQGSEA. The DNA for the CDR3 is TGCAGCGTTGGTCCGGGGACGAAGGAGACCCAGTACTTC. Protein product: CSVGPGTKETQYF.

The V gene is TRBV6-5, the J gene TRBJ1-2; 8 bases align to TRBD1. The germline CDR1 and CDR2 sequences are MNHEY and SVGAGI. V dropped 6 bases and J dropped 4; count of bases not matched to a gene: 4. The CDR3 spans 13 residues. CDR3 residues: CASRPGGGYGYTF. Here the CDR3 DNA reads TGTGCCAGCAGGCCAGGGGGCGGCTATGGCTACACCTTC.

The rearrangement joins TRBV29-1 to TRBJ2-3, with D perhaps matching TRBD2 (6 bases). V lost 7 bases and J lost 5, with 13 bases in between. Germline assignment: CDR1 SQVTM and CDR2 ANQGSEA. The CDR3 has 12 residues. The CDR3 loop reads CSGRERKDTQYF. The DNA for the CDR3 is TGCAGCGGCCGGGAGAGGAAAGATACGCAGTATTTT.

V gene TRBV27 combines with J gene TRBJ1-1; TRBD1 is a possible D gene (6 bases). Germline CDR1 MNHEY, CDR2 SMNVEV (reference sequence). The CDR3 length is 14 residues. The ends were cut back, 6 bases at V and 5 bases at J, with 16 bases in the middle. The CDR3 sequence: CASSVSRGRTEAFF. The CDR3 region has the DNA TGTGCCAGCAGCGTGTCCAGGGGACGGACTGAAGCTTTCTTT.

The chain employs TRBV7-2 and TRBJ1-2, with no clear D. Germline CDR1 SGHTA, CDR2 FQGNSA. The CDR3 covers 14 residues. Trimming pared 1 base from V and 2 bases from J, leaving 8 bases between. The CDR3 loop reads CASSLESGNYGYTF. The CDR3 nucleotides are TGTGCCAGCAGCTTAGAAAGCGGGAACTATGGCTACACCTTC.

The CDR3: CASSPVSYEQYF. In nucleotides, the CDR3 is TGTGCCAGCTCACCGGTTTCCTACGAGCAGTACTTC. The chain links TRBV18 to TRBJ2-7; D ambiguous. CDR1 is KGHSH, CDR2 LQKENI, per germline. Between the trimmed V and J ends, which lost 3 bases and 1 base, there was a span of 4 bases. This CDR3 is built from 12 residues.

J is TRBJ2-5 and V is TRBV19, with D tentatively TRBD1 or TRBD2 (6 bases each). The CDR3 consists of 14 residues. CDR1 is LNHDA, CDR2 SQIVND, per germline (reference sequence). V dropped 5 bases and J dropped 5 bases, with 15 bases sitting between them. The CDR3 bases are TGTGCCAGTAGTTCAAATAGGGGGGTTGAGACCCAGTACTTC. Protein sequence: CASSSNRGVETQYF.